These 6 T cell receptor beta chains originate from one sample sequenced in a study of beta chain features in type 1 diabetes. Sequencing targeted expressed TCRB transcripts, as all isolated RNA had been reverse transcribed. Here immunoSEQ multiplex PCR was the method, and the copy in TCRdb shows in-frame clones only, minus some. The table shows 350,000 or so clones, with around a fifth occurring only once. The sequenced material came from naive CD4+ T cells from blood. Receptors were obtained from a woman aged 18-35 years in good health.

CDR3: CASSLRDTDTQYF. The CDR3 DNA sequence: TGTGCCAGCTCACTGAGAGACACAGATACGCAGTATTTT. J is TRBJ2-3 and V is TRBV18, with no clear D. Germline CDR1 reads KGHSH; CDR2 reads LQKENI. V shed 4 bases and J shed 2 bases, with 7 bases lying between them. CDR3 length equals 13 residues. Based on the CDR3 plus reference TRBV18 and TRBJ2-3, the full variable domain is NAGVMQNPRHLVRRRGQEARLRCSPMKGHSHVYWYRQLPEEGLKFMVYLQKENIIDESGMPKERFSAEFPKEGPSILRIQQVVRGDSAAYFCASSLRDTDTQYFGPGTRLTVL.

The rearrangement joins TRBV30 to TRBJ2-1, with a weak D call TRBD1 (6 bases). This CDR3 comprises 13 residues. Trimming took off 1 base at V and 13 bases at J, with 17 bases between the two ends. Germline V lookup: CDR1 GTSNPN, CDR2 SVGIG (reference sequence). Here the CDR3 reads CAWSALSGTLQFF. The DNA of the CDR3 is TGTGCCTGGAGTGCCCTCTCCGGGACACTTCAGTTCTTC.

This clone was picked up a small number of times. Written as DNA, the CDR3 is TGCAGCGTTAATAATGGAGGATACTATGGCTACACCTTC. Amino acid sequence: CSVNNGGYYGYTF. This rearrangement joins TRBV29-1 to TRBJ1-2; D is unresolved. The germline V and J ends were trimmed by 5 bases and 3 bases, with 13 bases remaining between them. The CDR3 spans 13 residues. Looked up from germline, CDR1 is SQVTM and CDR2 is ANQGSEA.

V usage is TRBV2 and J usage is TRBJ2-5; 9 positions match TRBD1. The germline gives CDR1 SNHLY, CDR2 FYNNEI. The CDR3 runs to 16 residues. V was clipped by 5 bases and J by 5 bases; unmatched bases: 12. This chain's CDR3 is CASSRDRATPGETQYF. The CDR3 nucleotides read TGTGCCAGCAGTAGGGACAGGGCCACCCCCGGGGAGACCCAGTACTTC.

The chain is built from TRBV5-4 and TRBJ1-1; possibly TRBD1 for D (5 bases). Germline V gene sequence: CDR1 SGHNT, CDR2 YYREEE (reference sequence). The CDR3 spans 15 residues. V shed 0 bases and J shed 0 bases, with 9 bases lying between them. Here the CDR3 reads CASSLGQRMNTEAFF. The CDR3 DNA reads TGTGCCAGCAGCTTGGGACAGAGGATGAACACTGAAGCTTTCTTT.

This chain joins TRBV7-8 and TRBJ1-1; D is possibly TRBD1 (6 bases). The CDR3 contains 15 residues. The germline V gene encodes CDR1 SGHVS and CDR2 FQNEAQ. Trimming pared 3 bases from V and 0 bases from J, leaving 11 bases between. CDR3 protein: CASSLGQGMNTEAFF. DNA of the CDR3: TGTGCCAGCAGCTTGGGGCAGGGGATGAACACTGAAGCTTTCTTT.